The 26 T cell receptor beta chains in this list originate from one sample, sequenced in a study of cytotoxic CD8 clonotypes in ibrutinib-treated CLL. Sequencing was performed with immunoSEQ multiplex PCR; in TCRdb, only in-frame clones are kept and a portion is missing. The data hold some 310,000 clones, with almost 80% observed a single time. Source: PBMCs, taken before ibrutinib treatment. The receptors originated from a human donor with chronic lymphocytic leukemia.

The chain links TRBV25-1 to TRBJ2-5, with 10 bases lining up with TRBD2. From germline, CDR1 is MGHDK and CDR2 SYGVNS. Unmatched junction bases numbered 13, after V lost 1 base and J lost 5 bases. The CDR3 spans 18 residues. The CDR3 is CASSESGLAAAGVETQYF. Here the CDR3 DNA reads TGTGCCAGCAGTGAATCCGGACTAGCGGCAGCCGGGGTGGAGACCCAGTACTTC.

V and J are TRBV5-1 and TRBJ1-1; 10 bases line up with TRBD1. Trimming cost V 4 bases and J 7 bases; bases outside gene matches: 7. This CDR3 contains 14 residues. Germline-derived CDR1 and CDR2 are SGHRS and YFSETQ. The CDR3 sequence is CASSRQTGGFEAFF. DNA for the CDR3: TGCGCCAGCAGCAGACAGACAGGGGGCTTTGAAGCTTTCTTT.

This chain connects TRBV4-2 to TRBJ1-5; 7 nucleotides line up with TRBD1. The length of the CDR3 is 12 residues. V dropped 4 bases and J dropped 9; count of bases not matched to a gene: 3. Germline lookup yields CDR1 LGHNA and CDR2 YNFKEQ. CDR3 in amino acids: CASSPRTGPQHF. CDR3 coding DNA: TGTGCCAGCAGCCCTCGGACAGGGCCCCAGCATTTT.

This clone was picked up a small number of times. This chain connects TRBV6-4 to TRBJ2-6, with TRBD1 as a possible D gene (5 bases). The CDR3 is 15 amino acids. Germline lookup yields CDR1 MRHNA and CDR2 SNTAGT. V was pared by 2 bases and J by 0 bases, with 5 bases between. CDR3 protein: CASSDTGSGANVLTF. DNA of the CDR3: TGTGCCAGCAGTGACACAGGCTCTGGGGCCAACGTCCTGACTTTC.

The rearrangement joins TRBV5-4 to TRBJ2-2, with D tentatively TRBD1 or TRBD2 (6 bases each). This CDR3 comprises 15 residues. V was pared by 3 bases and J by 6 bases, with 15 bases between. From germline, CDR1 is SGHNT and CDR2 YYREEE (reference sequence). CDR3 amino acids: CASSYGGQYAGELFF. The DNA for the CDR3 is TGTGCCAGCAGCTATGGGGGGCAGTATGCCGGGGAGCTGTTTTTT.

The genes are TRBV7-6 and TRBJ2-7, with D perhaps TRBD1 (6 bases). Germline V gene data show CDR1 as SGHVS and CDR2 as FNYEAQ. The germline V and J ends were trimmed by 1 base and 1 base, with 11 bases remaining between them. The CDR3 sequence is 15 residues long. The CDR3 is CASSLDPGQSYEQYF. Written as DNA, the CDR3 is TGTGCCAGCAGCTTAGACCCCGGACAGTCCTACGAGCAGTACTTC.

The chain couples TRBV28 to TRBJ2-7; D might be TRBD2 (5 bases). Trimming removed 5 bases from V and 4 bases from J, with 21 bases in between. The CDR3 covers 16 residues. CDR1 and CDR2 from the germline V gene are MDHEN and SYDVKM. The chain's CDR3 is CASSPLVGSNRYEQYF. The CDR3 nucleotides read TGTGCCAGCAGTCCCCTGGTAGGGAGTAATCGATACGAGCAGTACTTC. The whole variable domain, remainder taken from reference TRBV28 and TRBJ2-7, is DVKVTQSSRYLVKRTGEKVFLECVQDMDHENMFWYRQDPGLGLRLIYFSYDVKMKEKGDIPEGYSVSREKKERFSLILESASTNQTSMYLCASSPLVGSNRYEQYFGPGTRLTVT.

The V call is TRBV2, the J call TRBJ2-1; the match to TRBD1 covers 10 bases. After removal of 9 bases from V and 0 bases from J, the junction contained 2 bases not matched to a gene. The germline V gene has CDR1 SNHLY and CDR2 FYNNEI. CDR3 length equals 14 residues. In DNA form, the CDR3 reads TGTGCCAGGGGACAGGGGAGCTCCTACAATGAGCAGTTCTTC. It encodes CARGQGSSYNEQFF.

V gene TRBV9 combines with J gene TRBJ2-1; D possibly uses TRBD1 or TRBD2 (5 bases each). This CDR3 has 15 residues. V lost 0 bases and J 4 bases, leaving 11 bases between the germline ends. Looked up from germline, CDR1 is SGDLS and CDR2 is YYNGEE. The CDR3 loop is CASSVVGERYNEQFF. CDR3 in DNA: TGTGCCAGCAGCGTAGTGGGGGAGAGGTACAATGAGCAGTTCTTC.

V is TRBV5-6 and J is TRBJ2-5; 9 nucleotides align to TRBD1. The CDR3 consists of 15 residues. Per germline, CDR1 SGHDT and CDR2 YYEEEE. V dropped 4 bases and J dropped 2; count of bases not matched to a gene: 6. The CDR3 coding sequence is TGTGCCAGCAGCCCTCGGGACAGGGATCAAGAGACCCAGTACTTC. It translates to CASSPRDRDQETQYF.

The rearrangement links TRBV28 to TRBJ2-1; 7 positions agree with TRBD2. The germline V gene encodes CDR1 MDHEN and CDR2 SYDVKM. The CDR3 length is 16 residues. J lost 4 bases, V lost 1 base, and 7 bases had no gene match. The CDR3 nucleotides are TGTGCCAGCAGTTTATTAGGCGGGAGTCATTACAATGAGCAGTTCTTC. This codes for CASSLLGGSHYNEQFF.

The rearrangement joins TRBV7-6 to TRBJ2-6; D ambiguous. CDR1 is SGHVS, CDR2 FNYEAQ, per germline. This CDR3 is built from 17 residues. The V gene lost 6 bases and the J gene lost 3 bases, with 18 bases spanning the gap. The CDR3, as DNA: TGTGCCAGCAGTCGCGACCTCGGCGCGGTTGGGGCCAACGTCCTGACTTTC. Amino acid sequence: CASSRDLGAVGANVLTF.

In nucleotides, the CDR3 is TGTGCCACCAGCAGAGATTCAAGGACAGGGGATGGAGAGACCCAGTACTTC. Its protein is CATSRDSRTGDGETQYF. V gene TRBV15 combines with J gene TRBJ2-5; TRBD1 matches at 9 bases. The CDR3 extends over 17 amino acids. Per the germline V gene, CDR1 is LNHNV and CDR2 is YYDKDF (reference sequence). V shed 0 bases and J 4 bases; nucleotides not matched to a gene: 9.

This clone has only one observation. The chain carries TRBV14 and TRBJ2-7; 8 bases line up with TRBD1. CDR3 length: 15 amino acids. CDR1 SGHDN and CDR2 FVKESK come from the germline V gene. V shed 5 bases and J 0 bases; nucleotides not matched to a gene: 6. CDR3 in amino acids: CASSSLTGASYEQYF. The CDR3 DNA reads as TGTGCCAGCAGCTCATTGACAGGGGCCTCCTACGAGCAGTACTTC. Drawing the rest from reference TRBV14 and TRBJ2-7, the complete variable domain is EAGVTQFPSHSVIEKGQTVTLRCDPISGHDNLYWYRRVMGKEIKFLLHFVKESKQDESGMPNNRFLAERTGGTYSTLKVQPAELEDSGVYFCASSSLTGASYEQYFGPGTRLTVT.

Comment on this clone: Mismatch with germline at one junction end may stem from a read error. The V and J genes are TRBV7-7 and TRBJ2-7; the match to TRBD1 covers 10 bases. From germline, CDR1 is SSHAT and CDR2 FNYEAQ (reference sequence). This CDR3 is built from 15 residues. The CDR3 DNA reads as TGTGCTAGCAGCTTGCGACAGGGGGCAAGGTACGAGCAGTACTTC. Translating it yields CASSLRQGARYEQYF. Full variable domain (rest looked up from reference TRBV7-7 and TRBJ2-7): GAGVSQSPRYKVTKRGQDVTLRCDPISSHATLYWYQQALGQGPEFLTYFNYEAQPDKSGLPSDRFSAERPEGSISTLTIQRTEQRDSAMYRCASSLRQGARYEQYFGPGTRLTVT.

The chain is built from TRBV5-1 and TRBJ2-2; 11 bases fit TRBD2. After removal of 2 bases from V and 6 bases from J, the junction contained 3 bases not matched to a gene. This CDR3 contains 15 residues. Germline assignment: CDR1 SGHRS and CDR2 YFSETQ. The CDR3 sequence is CASSFSGRAPGELFF. For the CDR3, the DNA is TGCGCCAGCAGCTTTAGCGGGAGGGCCCCCGGGGAGCTGTTTTTT.

This sequence joins TRBV9 and TRBJ1-3; TRBD1 might be the D (5 bases). V lost 3 bases and J 0 bases, leaving 10 bases between the germline ends. The CDR3 consists of 15 residues. Looked up from germline, CDR1 is SGDLS and CDR2 is YYNGEE. The CDR3 protein is CASSGPGFSGNTIYF. CDR3 in DNA: TGTGCCAGCAGCGGCCCAGGGTTCTCTGGAAACACCATATATTTT.

This clone was counted a few times. The chain is built from TRBV7-2 and TRBJ1-2, with 7 bases that match TRBD1. Germline V gene sequence: CDR1 SGHTA, CDR2 FQGNSA. With V trimmed by 2 bases and J by 2 bases, 5 bases remained unmatched. The CDR3 covers 15 residues. The CDR3 nucleotides read TGTGCCAGCAGCTTATCAGGGGGAACGAACTATGGCTACACCTTC. Its translation is CASSLSGGTNYGYTF.

The rearrangement uses TRBV7-8 and TRBJ2-3, with TRBD2 matching 12 bases. V gave up 4 bases and J gave up 1 base; unmatched junction bases: 3. The CDR3 spans 16 residues. The V gene's germline CDR1 is SGHVS and CDR2 FQNEAQ. DNA of the CDR3: TGTGCCAGCAGCTCCCGGACTAGCGGGGGCACAGATACGCAGTATTTT. This gives the protein CASSSRTSGGTDTQYF.

The chain employs TRBV7-9 and TRBJ2-1; either TRBD1 or TRBD2 may fit D (5 bases each). The CDR3 is 13 residues long. Germline CDR1 and CDR2: SEHNR and FQNEAQ (reference sequence). V gave up 3 bases and J gave up 7 bases, with 10 bases separating them. The chain's CDR3 is CASSLGGGNEQFF. In nucleotides, the CDR3 is TGTGCCAGCAGCTTGGGTGGGGGTAATGAGCAGTTCTTC.

J is TRBJ2-7 and V is TRBV5-1; TRBD1 matches 8 bases. The J segment lost 6 bases and the V segment lost 3 bases, leaving 5 bases of the junction unmatched. The CDR3 consists of 13 residues. CDR1 SGHRS and CDR2 YFSETQ come from the germline V gene. CDR3 amino acids: CASSYPGGAEQYF. CDR3 sequence (DNA): TGCGCCAGCAGCTATCCAGGGGGCGCCGAGCAGTACTTC.

The CDR3 nucleotides read TGTGCCAGCAGCGATCCACAGGGTGGAAAACTGTTTTTT. It specifies CASSDPQGGKLFF. The chain uses TRBV5-4 and TRBJ1-4; the D gene is possibly TRBD1 (6 bases). Trimming left V 4 bases short and J 10 bases short, with 14 bases between. Germline V gene data show CDR1 as SGHNT and CDR2 as YYREEE (reference sequence). This CDR3 is built from 13 residues.

This clone was counted ten times or more. The V and J genes are TRBV4-3 and TRBJ2-1, with TRBD2 matching 9 bases. Trimming cost V 1 base and J 10 bases; bases outside gene matches: 14. The CDR3 length is 17 residues. Germline V lookup: CDR1 LGHNA, CDR2 YSLEER. The CDR3 loop reads CASSQGGSGRISYEQFF. The CDR3 region has the DNA TGCGCCAGCAGCCAAGGGGGAAGCGGGAGGATTTCTTACGAGCAGTTCTTC.

As DNA, the CDR3 is TGTGCCAGCAGTGCGTTGGGAGGTGGCTTCTCCGAGCAGTACTTC. This encodes CASSALGGGFSEQYF. The genes are TRBV27 and TRBJ2-7; D possibly corresponds to TRBD2 (6 bases). The CDR3 runs to 15 residues. Trimming shortened V by 5 bases and J by 6 bases, and 20 bases separated the two germline ends. CDR1 and CDR2 (germline): MNHEY, SMNVEV (reference sequence).

The gene calls are TRBV4-1 and TRBJ2-5, with TRBD2 matching 7 bases. Per germline, CDR1 MGHRA and CDR2 YSYEKL. This CDR3 spans 17 amino acids. With V trimmed by 0 bases and J by 5 bases, 12 bases remained unmatched. This CDR3 is CASSQDGPWEGLETQYF. The CDR3 DNA reads as TGCGCCAGCAGCCAAGATGGGCCGTGGGAGGGCCTGGAGACCCAGTACTTC.

The chain has TRBV7-8 and TRBJ2-3; D gene uncertain. Germline V gene lookup returns CDR1 SGHVS and CDR2 FQNEAQ. The V end was cut by 5 bases, the J end by 4 bases, with 13 bases between. CDR3 length: 14 residues. The CDR3 sequence: CASSSRNSADTQYF. The CDR3 region has the DNA TGTGCCAGCAGCAGTCGAAACAGCGCAGATACGCAGTATTTT. Combining the CDR3 with reference TRBV7-8 and TRBJ2-3 gives the whole variable domain GAGVSQSPRYKVAKRGQDVALRCDPISGHVSLFWYQQALGQGPEFLTYFQNEAQLDKSGLPSDRFFAERPEGSVSTLKIQRTQQEDSAVYLCASSSRNSADTQYFGPGTRLTVL.